This is a list of T cell receptor beta chains from one sample in a study of CD8+CD57+ T cells in acquired aplastic anemia. TCRdb reprocessed the reads via MiXCR and lists one record per CDR3 protein. Here the sample spans 400,000 to 450,000 distinct CDR3 sequences, about two thirds being singletons. Sequences were obtained from sorted CD4+, CD8+, or CD8+CD57+ T cells (not recorded which) from PBMCs. Receptors originate from a human donor in good health, serving as a control. Each CDR3 is given with its conserved first and last residue. Fields, in order: J gene, D gene, V gene, clone size, CDR3 DNA, CDR3 protein. The D gene is left open where the match is weak. Size tells how often a clone was seen (once, few, many) or the class of an expanded clone, and some rows leave it out.

J: TRBJ1-6
D: NA
V: TRBV7-6
size: NA
DNA: TGTGCCAGCAGCCACGGAGGGGTGTGTCTGCCTCCCCTCCACTTT
CDR3: CASSHGGVCLPPLHF

J: TRBJ1-1
D: NA
V: TRBV18
size: many
DNA: TGTGCCAGCTCACCACAGGTGGGTCGTAGTACCACTGAAGCTTTCTTT
CDR3: CASSPQVGRSTTEAFF

J: TRBJ2-7
D: NA
V: TRBV20-1
size: NA
DNA: TGCAGTGCCCGAGAGGCAGGAAGGACTAAGCAGTACTTC
CDR3: CSAREAGRTKQYF

J: TRBJ2-3
D: TRBD1
V: TRBV19
size: NA
DNA: TGTGCCAGTAGTATCACAGGGGGCCTTAGCACAGATACGCAGTATTTT
CDR3: CASSITGGLSTDTQYF

J: TRBJ2-7
D: TRBD1
V: TRBV7-2
size: NA
DNA: TGTGCCAGCAGCGCCGGGACAGAGAATGAGCAGTACTTC
CDR3: CASSAGTENEQYF

J: TRBJ1-6
D: NA
V: TRBV7-2
size: NA
DNA: TGTGCCAGCAGCGTATGTAGCGGGGGGCCGTTGGGTGAGTTT
CDR3: CASSVCSGGPLGEF

J: TRBJ1-2
D: NA
V: TRBV6-2/TRBV6-3
size: many
DNA: TGTGCCAGCAGCCTACCGAGGAACCCCTATGGCTACACCTTC
CDR3: CASSLPRNPYGYTF

J: TRBJ2-7
D: NA
V: TRBV7-2
size: NA
DNA: TGTGCCAGCAGCATGTCGGGCAGACAAGCAACCGAGCAGTACTTC
CDR3: CASSMSGRQATEQYF

J: TRBJ1-1
D: TRBD1
V: TRBV7-8
size: NA
DNA: TGTGCCAGCAGCTTAAGTAGGGGGCCCACTGAAGCTTTCTTT
CDR3: CASSLSRGPTEAFF

J: TRBJ2-7
D: TRBD1
V: TRBV6-1
size: NA
DNA: TGTGCCAGCAGGAGACCGACAGGACAGGCCTTTCGGCAGTACTTC
CDR3: CASRRPTGQAFRQYF

J: TRBJ1-1
D: NA
V: TRBV30
size: many
DNA: TGTGCCTGGAGCCCCAGTGACACTGAAGCTTTCTTT
CDR3: CAWSPSDTEAFF

J: TRBJ2-5
D: NA
V: TRBV29-1
size: NA
DNA: TGCAGCGTTGTGTGGACAGATCCCAATCAGCCCCAGTACTTC
CDR3: CSVVWTDPNQPQYF

J: TRBJ1-1
D: NA
V: TRBV10-2
size: NA
DNA: TGCGCCAGCGGTGAGTACCTTGCGACTACTAGTGAAGCTTTCTTT
CDR3: CASGEYLATTSEAFF

J: TRBJ1-1
D: NA
V: TRBV5-1
size: NA
DNA: TGCGCCAGCAGCCCCTCACAGGGGAACACTGAAGCTTTCTTT
CDR3: CASSPSQGNTEAFF

J: TRBJ1-5
D: NA
V: TRBV5-1
size: NA
DNA: TGTGCCAGCAGATTACCGGGCGCCCAGCCCCAGCATTTT
CDR3: CASRLPGAQPQHF

J: TRBJ2-7
D: TRBD1
V: TRBV12-3/TRBV12-4
size: once
DNA: TGTGCCAGCAGCTCCGGGGGACAGGGTGCATACGTGCAGTACTTC
CDR3: CASSSGGQGAYVQYF

J: TRBJ2-7
D: NA
V: TRBV7-9
size: NA
DNA: TGTGCCAGCAGCTGTGCTCCTATAATTCACCCCTCCACGTACTTC
CDR3: CASSCAPIIHPSTYF

J: TRBJ1-1
D: NA
V: TRBV25-1
size: NA
DNA: TGTGCCAGCAGTGGGGGATGGGGGGAGGGGGTGAGCACTGAAGCTCTCTTT
CDR3: CASSGGWGEGVSTEALF

J: TRBJ1-6
D: NA
V: TRBV30
size: many
DNA: TGTGCCTGGACCCCAGGTTACTCCTATAATTCACCCCTCCACTTT
CDR3: CAWTPGYSYNSPLHF

J: TRBJ1-5
D: NA
V: TRBV20-1
size: many
DNA: TGCAGTGCTAGACTTCCAGACAGAGATCAGCCCCAGCATTTT
CDR3: CSARLPDRDQPQHF

J: TRBJ2-5
D: TRBD1
V: TRBV7-8
size: few
DNA: TGCGCCAGCAGCCAAGGCCTCGGGACAGGGGTCGGGTGGGGAGAGACCCAGTACTTC
CDR3: CASSQGLGTGVGWGETQYF

J: TRBJ2-2
D: TRBD2
V: TRBV9
size: many
DNA: TGTGCCAGCAGCGTACTTGGGGGGGACGACGGGGAGCTGTTTTTT
CDR3: CASSVLGGDDGELFF

J: TRBJ2-4
D: TRBD2
V: TRBV15
size: NA
DNA: TGTGCCACCAGCAGAGGGGGGGGGGGGAACGTGCTGTACTTC
CDR3: CATSRGGGGNVLYF

J: TRBJ1-2
D: NA
V: TRBV7-3
size: once
DNA: TGTGCCACCAGCTCACCAAGGGCCACAGATACACAGCTTAACTATGGCTACACCTTC
CDR3: CATSSPRATDTQLNYGYTF

J: TRBJ2-7
D: NA
V: TRBV9
size: NA
DNA: TGTGCCAGCAGCGTAGCCTCGTCGGTTTGCCGGAGGGATCCCTACGAGCAGTACTTC
CDR3: CASSVASSVCRRDPYEQYF

J: TRBJ2-7
D: NA
V: TRBV5-1
size: NA
DNA: TGTGCCAGCAGCCAGGGCGCGACCGAGCACTACTTC
CDR3: CASSQGATEHYF

J: TRBJ1-2
D: TRBD1
V: TRBV9
size: NA
DNA: TGTGCCAGCAGCTTCCTGACAGGGAAGCACACCGGGGGCTACACCTTC
CDR3: CASSFLTGKHTGGYTF

J: TRBJ2-3
D: NA
V: TRBV25-1
size: NA
DNA: TGTGCCAGCAGGGGTATCTGGGAGGGCACAGATACGCAGTATTTT
CDR3: CASRGIWEGTDTQYF

J: TRBJ2-7
D: TRBD1
V: TRBV2
size: few
DNA: TGTGCCAAGCGGACAGGGGTGGGCTACGAGCAGTACTTC
CDR3: CAKRTGVGYEQYF

J: TRBJ1-6
D: NA
V: TRBV7-2
size: once
DNA: TGTGCCAGCAGCTTACTGCAGGGCCAGGATAATACACCCCTCCACTTT
CDR3: CASSLLQGQDNTPLHF

J: TRBJ2-7
D: NA
V: TRBV7-9
size: few
DNA: TGTGCCAGCAGCTTATCCGGCAGCTACGAGCAGTACTTC
CDR3: CASSLSGSYEQYF

J: TRBJ1-1
D: NA
V: TRBV7-2
size: NA
DNA: TGCGCCAGCAGCTTGGGCACAGGGCCGTACTCTGAAGCTTTCTTT
CDR3: CASSLGTGPYSEAFF

J: TRBJ1-2
D: NA
V: TRBV20-1
size: NA
DNA: TGCAGTGCTAGTGCCGGGGACGACGACCCCTTC
CDR3: CSASAGDDDPF

J: TRBJ1-1
D: TRBD1
V: TRBV19
size: many
DNA: TGTGCCAGTAGTCGCTTACAGGGGGCATCGGGGGCTTTCTTT
CDR3: CASSRLQGASGAFF

J: TRBJ2-5
D: NA
V: TRBV19
size: NA
DNA: TGTGCCAGTAGGAGGGATAAACTCCAAGAGGCCCAGTACTTC
CDR3: CASRRDKLQEAQYF

J: TRBJ1-5
D: TRBD1
V: TRBV19
size: NA
DNA: TGTGCCAGCACGACAGGGGGCGCAGGTCAGCCCCAGCATTTT
CDR3: CASTTGGAGQPQHF

J: TRBJ2-3
D: NA
V: TRBV20-1
size: many
DNA: TGCAGTGCTAGAGCTGGTTCAAACACAGATACGCAGTATTTT
CDR3: CSARAGSNTDTQYF

J: TRBJ1-2
D: TRBD1
V: TRBV7-9
size: NA
DNA: TGCGCCAGCAGCCACCTGGGACAGGGAGGTAATAGCTACACCTTC
CDR3: CASSHLGQGGNSYTF

J: TRBJ1-2
D: NA
V: TRBV6-1
size: many
DNA: TGTGCCAGCAGAACCGGGACAAAGGCTAACTATGGCTACACCTTC
CDR3: CASRTGTKANYGYTF

J: TRBJ2-1
D: TRBD1
V: TRBV20-1
size: once
DNA: TGCAGTGCTAGAGGGCGACAGGGCGACAATGAGCAGTTCTTC
CDR3: CSARGRQGDNEQFF

J: TRBJ1-6
D: NA
V: TRBV30
size: many
DNA: TGTGCCTGGATCCACCAGGGTTCACCCCTCCACTTT
CDR3: CAWIHQGSPLHF

J: TRBJ2-7
D: NA
V: TRBV20-1
size: once
DNA: TGCAGTGCTAGAGATCCCCAGGGAAGAAGCTCCTACGAGCAGTACTTC
CDR3: CSARDPQGRSSYEQYF

J: TRBJ1-2
D: NA
V: TRBV12-3/TRBV12-4
size: NA
DNA: TGTGCCAGTAGCTCCCGGGGGGGGGTCGACTATGGCTACACCTTC
CDR3: CASSSRGGVDYGYTF

J: TRBJ2-2
D: NA
V: TRBV5-4
size: NA
DNA: TGTGCCAGCAGCTTAGTTGGGGGGGGGCTGACCGGGGAGCTGTTTTTT
CDR3: CASSLVGGGLTGELFF

J: TRBJ2-3
D: NA
V: TRBV3-1
size: many
DNA: TGTGCCAGCAGCCCGACGGCCAGGGGAACAGATACGCAGTATTTT
CDR3: CASSPTARGTDTQYF

J: TRBJ1-6
D: TRBD1
V: TRBV9
size: NA
DNA: TGTGCCAGCAGCGCCAGGACAGGGGTGCAGAATTCACCCCTCCACTTT
CDR3: CASSARTGVQNSPLHF

J: TRBJ2-2
D: NA
V: TRBV12-5
size: NA
DNA: TGTGCTAGTGGGACAGGGAGCGGGTCGTACACCGGGGAGCTGTTTTTT
CDR3: CASGTGSGSYTGELFF

J: TRBJ2-2
D: TRBD1
V: TRBV2
size: NA
DNA: TGTGCCAGCATTGGGGACAGGACGACCGGGGAGCCGTTTTTT
CDR3: CASIGDRTTGEPFF

J: TRBJ2-7
D: NA
V: TRBV20-1
size: NA
DNA: TGCAGTGCTAGGGTCCCAGCGCGGGACAAGCAGTACTTC
CDR3: CSARVPARDKQYF

J: TRBJ1-6
D: TRBD1
V: TRBV6-2/TRBV6-3
size: many
DNA: TGTGCCAGCAGTTGGACAGGGCGGAATTCACCCCTCCACTTT
CDR3: CASSWTGRNSPLHF

J: TRBJ1-5
D: NA
V: TRBV6-1
size: NA
DNA: TGTGCCAGCAGTGGGGTCAGTCAGCTCCAGCATTTT
CDR3: CASSGVSQLQHF

J: TRBJ2-7
D: TRBD1
V: TRBV25-1
size: NA
DNA: TGTGCCAGCAGCAGATATACAGGGGCGCCGACCGACGAGCAGTACTTC
CDR3: CASSRYTGAPTDEQYF

J: TRBJ2-1
D: NA
V: TRBV7-2
size: few
DNA: TGTGCCAGCAGCCCCAGGGCCAATGAGCAGTTCTTC
CDR3: CASSPRANEQFF

J: TRBJ2-1
D: NA
V: TRBV24-1
size: few
DNA: TGTGCCACCAGTGAGGGCTATGAGCAGTTCTTC
CDR3: CATSEGYEQFF